These 2 T cell receptor beta chains originate from one sample sequenced in a study of OX40 agonist ivuxolimab in advanced cancers. Method: immunoSEQ multiplex PCR; TCRdb's copy keeps in-frame clones and lacks some. The data contain roughly 110,000 clones, approximately 89% of them singletons. The material was CD4+ or CD8+ T cells sorted from blood, obtained in a trial of the OX40 agonist ivuxolimab. These receptors came from an adult with an advanced solid tumor such as melanoma, head and neck, liver or kidney cancer.

The chain uses TRBV20-1 and TRBJ2-5; D not certain. From germline, CDR1 is DFQATT and CDR2 SNEGSKA (reference sequence). Trimming took off 6 bases at V and 5 bases at J, with 7 bases between the two ends. The CDR3 totals 10 residues. CDR3 loop: CSATRETQYF. CDR3 DNA: TGCAGTGCCACCCGGGAGACCCAGTACTTC.

V is TRBV5-4 and J is TRBJ1-4; possible D gene TRBD1, 5 bases. The CDR3 sequence is 16 residues long. Trimming shortened V by 3 bases and J by 3 bases, and 15 bases separated the two germline ends. CDR1 SGHNT and CDR2 YYREEE come from the germline V gene (reference sequence). CDR3 in DNA: TGTGCCAGCAGCTCACGGGAGGGAGGGGCTAATGAAAAACTGTTTTTT. As protein: CASSSREGGANEKLFF.